The following is a T cell receptor beta chain sequence with its context. As yet, its antigen is unknown. The data were produced by immunoSEQ multiplex PCR, yet TCRdb's version contains in-frame clones alone and is incomplete. The sample shows fewer than 45,000 clones, approximately 83% of them seen only once. Trimming cost V 0 bases and J 7 bases, with 13 bases left between them. This CDR3 has 14 residues. In germline, CDR1 is SGHRS, CDR2 YFSETQ. The source of the sample is a study of T cell responses to AZD1222 COVID-19 vaccine. Study-wide points: Among those given AZD1222, only six were seropositive at baseline. Most donors were white British, females outnumbered males, and clonal diversity was possibly underestimated.

This clonotype was obtained from an adult in good health. The chain links TRBV5-1 to TRBJ1-2; D call uncertain. This specimen consisted of peripheral blood, obtained on day 0 of AZD1222 vaccination. CDR3 sequence reads: CASSLAEKVGGYTF. The CDR3 nucleotides are TGCGCCAGCAGCTTGGCCGAGAAAGTAGGTGGCTACACCTTC. Variable domain in full (rest from reference TRBV5-1 and TRBJ1-2): KAGVTQTPRYLIKTRGQQVTLSCSPISGHRSVSWYQQTPGQGLQFLFEYFSETQRNKGNFPGRFSGRQFSNSRSEMNVSTLELGDSALYLCASSLAEKVGGYTFGSGTRLTVV.